Listed here are 7 T cell receptor beta chains from one sample, sequenced in a study of CD8+ T cells in alopecia areata. Regarding treatment: oral pan-JAK inhibitor, 5-10 mg twice daily. As the sequencing template, cDNA was produced by extracting RNA and reverse transcribing it. The protocol was immunoSEQ multiplex PCR, while the TCRdb copy is restricted to in-frame clones and leaves out a portion. The data hold about 190,000 clones, with about three fifths observed a single time. The material was CD4+ T cells sorted from blood, obtained at week 4, from a patient treated with tofacitinib. All receptors derive from a human donor with alopecia areata.

This chain links TRBV18 with TRBJ2-4, with 8 positions matching TRBD1. Trimming cost V 6 bases and J 10 bases; bases outside gene matches: 8. This CDR3 is 13 amino acids long. Germline values: CDR1 KGHSH, CDR2 LQKENI. For the CDR3, the DNA is TGTGCCAGCTCCGGGGACAGGCATTCGATTCAGTACTTC. It is translated as CASSGDRHSIQYF. The full variable domain, in which reference TRBV18 and TRBJ2-4 provide the parts outside the CDR3, is NAGVMQNPRHLVRRRGQEARLRCSPMKGHSHVYWYRQLPEEGLKFMVYLQKENIIDESGMPKERFSAEFPKEGPSILRIQQVVRGDSAAYFCASSGDRHSIQYFGAGTRLSVL.

V and J are TRBV19 and TRBJ2-1, with 11 bases identical to TRBD1. This CDR3 region has 15 residues. Per germline, CDR1 LNHDA and CDR2 SQIVND (reference sequence). The V segment lost 5 bases and the J segment 6 bases; nucleotides outside the gene matches: 6. DNA of the CDR3: TGTGCCAGTAGTTCCCGGACAGGGGGCCGCAATGAGCAGTTCTTC. This gives the protein CASSSRTGGRNEQFF.

This chain uses TRBV4-2 with TRBJ1-2; TRBD1 is a possible D gene (6 bases). Trimming shortened V by 4 bases and J by 4 bases, and 13 bases separated the two germline ends. The CDR3 sequence is 14 residues long. CDR1 is LGHNA, CDR2 YNFKEQ, per germline. CDR3 protein: CASSPTTGFYGYTF. As DNA, the CDR3 is TGTGCCAGCAGCCCCACGACAGGATTCTATGGCTACACCTTC.

This rearrangement joins TRBV30 to TRBJ2-7; the D gene is possibly TRBD1 (5 bases). CDR1 and CDR2 (germline): GTSNPN, SVGIG (reference sequence). Trimming cost V 1 base and J 6 bases, with 13 bases left between them. The CDR3 length is 13 residues. CDR3: CAWSGGRPSEQYF. CDR3 in DNA: TGTGCCTGGAGTGGGGGCAGGCCATCCGAGCAGTACTTC.

The genes are TRBV15 and TRBJ2-3; 9 nucleotides agree with TRBD1. In germline, CDR1 is LNHNV, CDR2 YYDKDF (reference sequence). Unmatched junction bases numbered 5, after V lost 4 bases and J lost 3 bases. The length of the CDR3 is 15 residues. CDR3: CATSTRDRATDTQYF. The CDR3 DNA reads as TGTGCCACCAGCACCCGGGACAGGGCAACAGATACGCAGTATTTT.

The chain couples TRBV2 to TRBJ2-3, with D possibly TRBD1 on 5 matching bases. The germline gives CDR1 SNHLY, CDR2 FYNNEI. This CDR3 is built from 14 residues. Trimming shortened V by 6 bases and J by 2 bases, and 12 bases separated the two germline ends. CDR3 protein: CASRSRAYTDTQYF. The CDR3 DNA sequence: TGTGCCAGCAGGTCCAGGGCGTACACAGATACGCAGTATTTT.

This clone was seen just once. J is TRBJ2-6 and V is TRBV7-2; D may be TRBD2 (5 bases). This CDR3 has 17 amino acids. V was cut by 0 bases and J by 1 base, with 10 bases left in between. CDR1 SGHTA and CDR2 FQGNSA come from the germline V gene. The CDR3 region has the DNA TGTGCCAGCAGCTTAGCGGGAGTCCTTTCTGGGGCCAACGTCCTGACTTTC. It codes for CASSLAGVLSGANVLTF.